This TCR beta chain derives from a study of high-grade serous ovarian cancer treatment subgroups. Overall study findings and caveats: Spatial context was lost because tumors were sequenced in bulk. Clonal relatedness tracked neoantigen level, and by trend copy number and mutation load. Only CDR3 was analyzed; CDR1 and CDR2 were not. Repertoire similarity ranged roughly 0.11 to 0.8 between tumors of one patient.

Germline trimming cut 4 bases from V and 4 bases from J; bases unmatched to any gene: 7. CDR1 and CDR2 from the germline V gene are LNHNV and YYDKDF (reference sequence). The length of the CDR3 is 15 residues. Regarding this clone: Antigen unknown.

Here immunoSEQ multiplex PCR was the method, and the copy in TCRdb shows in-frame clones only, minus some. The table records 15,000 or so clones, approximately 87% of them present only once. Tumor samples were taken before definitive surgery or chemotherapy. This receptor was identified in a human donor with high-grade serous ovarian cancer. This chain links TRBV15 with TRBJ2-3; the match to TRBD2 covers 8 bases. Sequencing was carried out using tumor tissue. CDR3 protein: CATSKGGGRPDTQYF. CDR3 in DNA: TGTGCCACCAGCAAGGGCGGGGGGAGGCCAGATACGCAGTATTTT.